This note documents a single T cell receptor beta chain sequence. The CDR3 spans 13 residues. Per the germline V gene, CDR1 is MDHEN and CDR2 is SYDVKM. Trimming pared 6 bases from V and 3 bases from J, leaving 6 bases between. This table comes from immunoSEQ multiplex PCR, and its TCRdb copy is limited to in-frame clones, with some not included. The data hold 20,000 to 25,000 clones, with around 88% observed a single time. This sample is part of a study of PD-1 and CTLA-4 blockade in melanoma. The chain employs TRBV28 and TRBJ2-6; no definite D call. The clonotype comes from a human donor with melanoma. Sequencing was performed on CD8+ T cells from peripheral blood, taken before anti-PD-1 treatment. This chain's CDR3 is CASRAFGANVLTF. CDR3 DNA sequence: TGTGCCAGCAGGGCGTTTGGGGCCAACGTCCTGACTTTC.